The clone carrying this TCR beta chain was seen a few times. TCRdb reanalysed the 5' RACE reads using MiXCR and keeps one entry per CDR3 protein. The sample holds about 890,000 distinct CDR3 sequences, 12% seen once. The data were obtained in a study of identical twins. This CDR3 is 13 amino acids long. V lost 6 bases, J lost 7 bases, and 12 bases lay in between. Germline V gene lookup returns CDR1 SNHLY and CDR2 FYNNEI. The sample also formed part of further work on yellow fever vaccine responses in identical twins.

The sequenced sample was PBMCs. V is TRBV2 and J is TRBJ2-2; the D gene could be TRBD1 or TRBD2 (5 bases each). This TCR was sampled from a woman between 18 and 29 years old in good health. The CDR3 region has the DNA TGTGCCAGCAGCGAGGGGCAGTACGGGGAGCTGTTTTTT. Its protein product is CASSEGQYGELFF. The full variable domain, its missing parts supplied by reference TRBV2 and TRBJ2-2, is EPEVTQTPSHQVTQMGQEVILRCVPISNHLYFYWYRQILGQKVEFLVSFYNNEISEKSEIFDDQFSVERPDGSNFTLKIRSTKLEDSAMYFCASSEGQYGELFFGEGSRLTVL.